The TCR beta chain described here comes from a study of T cells in Graves' hyperthyroidism and ophthalmopathy. Under 3 months was the duration of disease in ophthalmopathy patients, who also had a Clinical Activity Score of at least 3 and a NOSPECS grade of at least 4. CDR1 and CDR2 from the germline V gene are ENHRY and SYGVKD. The V end lost 6 bases, the J end lost 7 bases, and 9 bases lay between the germline ends. The CDR3 totals 11 residues. This clonotype occurred many times. Its antigen is unidentified. Using RNA transcripts as the source, TCR beta CDR3 regions were amplified. The HTBI primer set was used in a first-round RT-PCR of the TCR CDR3. From the multiplex PCR reads, TCRdb called clonotypes with MiXCR, one entry per CDR3 protein. This sample has 450,000 to 550,000 distinct CDR3 sequences, with approximately 25% found just once. General observations from the study: The authors' 13 V-J model separated ophthalmopathy from stable hyperthyroidism. Ophthalmopathy prediction by the model preceded onset by a median approximately six months.

The sample taken for sequencing was blood. This clonotype was obtained from a woman in her 30s with Graves' ophthalmopathy. V gene TRBV10-3 combines with J gene TRBJ1-1; D remains ambiguous. CDR3 sequence reads: CAIRMDGEAFF. The CDR3 nucleotides read TGTGCCATCAGGATGGACGGTGAAGCTTTCTTT.